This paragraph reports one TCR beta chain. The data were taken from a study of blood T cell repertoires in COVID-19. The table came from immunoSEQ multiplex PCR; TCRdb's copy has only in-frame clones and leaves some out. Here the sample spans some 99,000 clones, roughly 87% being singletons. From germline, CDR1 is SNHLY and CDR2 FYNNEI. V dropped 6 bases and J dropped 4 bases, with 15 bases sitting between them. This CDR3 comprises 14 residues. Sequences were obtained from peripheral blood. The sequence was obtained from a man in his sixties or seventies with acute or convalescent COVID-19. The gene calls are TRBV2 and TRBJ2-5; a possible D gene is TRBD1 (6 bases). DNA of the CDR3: TGTGCCAGCAGGGGTACAGGGTTCCGAGAGACCCAGTACTTC. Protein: CASRGTGFRETQYF.